This note documents a single TCR beta chain sequence. Antigen specificity is unknown. Germline V gives CDR1 MGHDK, CDR2 SYGVNS. The CDR3 totals 16 residues. V was cut by 0 bases and J by 3 bases, with 12 bases left in between. These data belong to a study of monozygotic twins with cystic fibrosis. On the study more broadly: Libraries were built from three micrograms of fragmented DNA using about 16 PCR cycles. Points from the study as a whole: Age, concordance and disease severity did not associate with shared CDR3 numbers. Co-twins had the most similar V usage for 13 of 16 pairs, J for 8. Nucleotide-identical clonotype sharing was significantly higher within monozygotic CF twin pairs than between unrelated CF individuals.

Sequencing used immunoSEQ multiplex PCR; TCRdb keeps in-frame clones, though not all of them. The table shows roughly 20,000 clones, with under 95% occurring only once. J is TRBJ2-1 and V is TRBV25-1, with D possibly being TRBD2 (6 bases). The sequencing sample was made of blood. This receptor was identified in a girl between 2 and 10 years old with cystic fibrosis. The chain's CDR3 is CASSEYGGTFYNEQFF. In DNA, the CDR3 is TGTGCCAGCAGTGAATATGGAGGGACCTTCTACAATGAGCAGTTCTTC.